This T cell receptor beta chain emerged from a study of T cell responses to AZD1222 COVID-19 vaccine. Regarding the study as a whole: Donors were mostly white British, more females; clonal diversity possibly underestimated. Unmutated regions of variants are reportedly targeted by nearly half of spike-specific TCRs.

Profiled with immunoSEQ multiplex PCR; TCRdb holds only in-frame clones, not every one. Of roughly 100,000 clones in the sample, 89% were seen once. Turning to this clone: Its specificity is unknown.

Second doses were pooled across both intervals (about 4 or about 12 weeks). V dropped 0 bases and J dropped 5 bases, with 5 bases sitting between them. Looked up from germline, CDR1 is SGHRS and CDR2 is YFSETQ. The CDR3 totals 12 residues. This TCR derives from an adult who received the AZD1222 COVID-19 vaccine. Specimen: peripheral blood, collected 28 days after the second AZD1222 dose. This sequence joins TRBV5-1 and TRBJ2-5; D remains ambiguous. CDR3 nucleotides: TGCGCCAGCAGCTTGGTTTATGAGACCCAGTACTTC. Translation gives CASSLVYETQYF. Combining the CDR3 with reference TRBV5-1 and TRBJ2-5 gives the whole variable domain KAGVTQTPRYLIKTRGQQVTLSCSPISGHRSVSWYQQTPGQGLQFLFEYFSETQRNKGNFPGRFSGRQFSNSRSEMNVSTLELGDSALYLCASSLVYETQYFGPGTRLLVL.